This paragraph reports one T cell receptor (beta chain). Its antigen is still unknown. Profiling relied on immunoSEQ multiplex PCR, and the TCRdb table lists in-frame clones only, not all of them. The table includes more than 13,000 clones, 70% to 90% detected once. The time point here: identical approximately nine-day culture without peptide (control). This record comes from a study of PD-1 blockade in mismatch repair-deficient tumors. Trimming removed 6 bases at V and 6 bases at J, with 8 bases between. The V gene's germline CDR1 is MNHEY and CDR2 SMNVEV (reference sequence). The CDR3 runs to 12 residues.

V is TRBV27 and J is TRBJ2-2; no definite D call. The source of this sequence is an adult with mismatch repair-deficient cancer. Source: cells cultured in vitro, taken from a patient treated with pembrolizumab. The CDR3 DNA is TGTGCCAGCAGGTGGTACTCCGGGGAGCTGTTTTTT. Its translation is CASRWYSGELFF.